This TCR beta chain was captured in a study of radiation and T cells in renal cell carcinoma. On this clone itself: At one boundary the junction diverges from the germline segment, which might be a read error.

TCRdb keeps only in-frame clones here, not all; method: immunoSEQ multiplex PCR. Among some 20,000 clones listed, over 50% were seen once. Treatment in this sample: treatment-naive control, cytoreductive nephrectomy. Per the germline V gene, CDR1 is DFQATT and CDR2 is SNEGSKA (reference sequence). CDR3 size: 11 residues. Sequenced here: tumor tissue, sampled from a patient whose treatment was nephrectomy without radiotherapy. This TCR was sampled from a man aged 50-59 years with renal cell carcinoma. The gene calls are TRBV20-1 and TRBJ1-3; D is undetermined. In DNA, the CDR3 is TGCAGTGCCCCCGGACCTGGCACCATGTATTTT. This sequence encodes CSAPGPGTMYF.